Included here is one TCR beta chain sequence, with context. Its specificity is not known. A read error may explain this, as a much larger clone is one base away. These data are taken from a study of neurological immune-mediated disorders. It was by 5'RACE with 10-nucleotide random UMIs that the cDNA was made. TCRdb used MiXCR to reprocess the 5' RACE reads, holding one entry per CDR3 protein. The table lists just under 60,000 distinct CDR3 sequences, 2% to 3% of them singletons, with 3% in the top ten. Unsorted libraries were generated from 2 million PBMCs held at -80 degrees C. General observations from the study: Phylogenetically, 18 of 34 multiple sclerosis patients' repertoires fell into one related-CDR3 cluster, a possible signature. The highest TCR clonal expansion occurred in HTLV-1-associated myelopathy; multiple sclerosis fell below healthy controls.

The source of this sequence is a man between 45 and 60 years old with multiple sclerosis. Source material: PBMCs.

The CDR3 sequence: CASSGISSRSGKTIYF. The CDR3 DNA sequence: TGTGCCAGCTCAGGAATTAGCTCCCGCTCTGGAAAAACCATATATTTT. The J gene is TRBJ1-3, the V gene TRBV21-1. TRBV21-1 is annotated as a pseudogene. The CDR3 covers 16 residues.